The 5 T cell receptor beta chains listed next were all sequenced from one sample in a study of CD8 T cells in Susac syndrome. Reverse transcription used about 0.45 to 1 ug RNA and random hexamers. In TCRdb, the immunoSEQ multiplex PCR reads were re-called with MiXCR into one record per CDR3 protein. The table shows 200,000 to 300,000 distinct CDR3 sequences, with roughly 95% occurring only once. Sequencing was carried out using CD4+ T cells from PBMCs. The receptors derive from a human donor with Susac syndrome.

The genes are TRBV29-1 and TRBJ1-2; 7 bases are a match to TRBD1. The germline V gene has CDR1 SQVTM and CDR2 ANQGSEA. Trimming at V came to 6 bases and at J to 7 bases, leaving 5 bases not matched to a gene. This CDR3 is 11 amino acids long. The CDR3: CSVLTGSGYTF. For the CDR3, the DNA is TGCAGCGTCCTGACAGGGTCTGGCTACACCTTC. Looking up the rest from reference TRBV29-1 and TRBJ1-2 gives the full variable domain: SAVISQKPSRDICQRGTSLTIQCQVDSQVTMMFWYRQQPGQSLTLIATANQGSEATYESGFVIDKFPISRPNLTFSTLTVSNMSPEDSSIYLCSVLTGSGYTFGSGTRLTVV.

The rearrangement links TRBV13 to TRBJ2-6, with no clear D. The CDR3 has 16 amino acids. The V and J ends lost 2 bases and 1 base respectively, with 9 bases between them. From germline, CDR1 is PRHDT and CDR2 FYEKMQ (reference sequence). DNA for the CDR3: TGTGCCAGCAGCTTAATTGTGCAGTCTGGGGCCAACGTCCTGACTTTC. Translated: CASSLIVQSGANVLTF. The whole variable domain, remainder taken from reference TRBV13 and TRBJ2-6, is AAGVIQSPRHLIKEKRETATLKCYPIPRHDTVYWYQQGPGQDPQFLISFYEKMQSDKGSIPDRFSAQQFSDYHSELNMSSLELGDSALYFCASSLIVQSGANVLTFGAGSRLTVL.

V and J are TRBV12-3 or TRBV12-4 and TRBJ2-1; 11 bases line up with TRBD2. V lost 5 bases to trimming and J lost 7 bases; unmatched junction nucleotides: 16. The CDR3 loop spans 18 amino acids. The CDR3 coding sequence is TGTGCCAGCAGTACTAACTTAGAACTAGCGGGAGCGGGTAATGAGCAGTTCTTC. Protein product: CASSTNLELAGAGNEQFF.

This chain connects TRBV29-1 to TRBJ1-5; D gene uncertain. The V gene lost 4 bases and the J gene lost 0 bases, with 13 bases spanning the gap. The CDR3 runs 15 residues. Per germline, CDR1 SQVTM and CDR2 ANQGSEA. The chain's CDR3 is CSVAFGSDSNQPQHF. The CDR3 nucleotides are TGCAGCGTTGCTTTCGGGTCAGATAGCAATCAGCCCCAGCATTTT.

The genes are TRBV28 and TRBJ1-5; no firm D call. Germline CDR1 is MDHEN and CDR2 is SYDVKM. V was pared by 9 bases and J by 5 bases, with 11 bases between. The CDR3 has 12 residues. The CDR3 coding sequence is TGTGCCAGTTACAGAAGGGATCAGCCCCAGCATTTT. Its translation is CASYRRDQPQHF.